The 24 T cell receptor beta chains in this list originate from one sample, sequenced in a study of T cell responses to AZD1222 COVID-19 vaccine. The assay was immunoSEQ multiplex PCR, and TCRdb's table has in-frame clones only and misses some. The sample carries 120,000 or so clones, 85% to 90% recorded once. The sample in question was peripheral blood, obtained on day 0 of AZD1222 vaccination. The receptors come from an adult in good health.

V and J are TRBV10-2 and TRBJ2-2; the match to TRBD1 covers 8 bases. The CDR3 totals 15 residues. Germline CDR1 is WSHSY and CDR2 is SAAADI. With V trimmed by 7 bases and J by 3 bases, 7 bases remained unmatched. In DNA form, the CDR3 reads TGCGCCAGCATGTTGGGACAGGCGTACACCGGGGAGCTGTTTTTT. This codes for CASMLGQAYTGELFF.

The genes are TRBV18 and TRBJ1-3, with no clear D. Looked up from germline, CDR1 is KGHSH and CDR2 is LQKENI. V was cut by 6 bases and J by 0 bases, with 6 bases left in between. CDR3 length: 13 amino acids. For the CDR3, the DNA is TGTGCCAGCTCCCCTCCCTCTGGAAACACCATATATTTT. Its translation: CASSPPSGNTIYF. The full variable domain, rest sourced from reference TRBV18 and TRBJ1-3, is NAGVMQNPRHLVRRRGQEARLRCSPMKGHSHVYWYRQLPEEGLKFMVYLQKENIIDESGMPKERFSAEFPKEGPSILRIQQVVRGDSAAYFCASSPPSGNTIYFGEGSWLTVV.

J is TRBJ2-1 and V is TRBV6-5; 11 bases agree with TRBD1. Germline CDR1 reads MNHEY; CDR2 reads SVGAGI. V lost 8 bases, J lost 3 bases, and 6 bases stayed unmatched. The CDR3 consists of 15 residues. CDR3 protein: CASLLGTGGYNEQFF. The CDR3 region has the DNA TGTGCCAGCCTTTTAGGGACAGGGGGCTACAATGAGCAGTTCTTC.

In its sample, this clone was seen once. The rearrangement links TRBV13 to TRBJ1-1; D unresolved. Looked up from germline, CDR1 is PRHDT and CDR2 is FYEKMQ (reference sequence). This CDR3 has 18 amino acids. Trimming removed 2 bases from V and 1 base from J, with 20 bases in between. As DNA, the CDR3 is TGTGCCAGCAGCTTACTTCGCCCGAACTTAAGGGCGAACACTGAAGCTTTCTTT. It translates to CASSLLRPNLRANTEAFF.

The rearrangement uses TRBV2 and TRBJ2-2; D ambiguous. The V end lost 4 bases, the J end lost 7 bases, and 10 bases lay between the germline ends. Germline V CDR1 and CDR2: SNHLY, FYNNEI. This CDR3 contains 13 residues. The CDR3 sequence is CASSVKGRGELFF. The CDR3 region has the DNA TGTGCCAGCAGTGTAAAGGGCCGCGGGGAGCTGTTTTTT.

The V and J genes are TRBV6-1 and TRBJ1-1; TRBD1 matches 7 bases. This CDR3 is 14 amino acids long. J was trimmed by 5 bases and V by 3 bases; bases with no gene match: 6. Germline values: CDR1 MNHNS, CDR2 SASEGT. CDR3 residues: CASSEPGGWTEAFF. For the CDR3, the DNA is TGTGCCAGCAGTGAGCCAGGGGGATGGACTGAAGCTTTCTTT.

The chain couples TRBV2 to TRBJ1-1; TRBD1 aligns across 10 bases. The V and J ends lost 7 bases and 0 bases, in that order; junction bases with no gene match: 14. The CDR3 contains 18 residues. Germline V gives CDR1 SNHLY, CDR2 FYNNEI. CDR3 bases: TGTGCCAGCAATACTATCGGGACAGGGGTTTTAATGAACACTGAAGCTTTCTTT. This translates into CASNTIGTGVLMNTEAFF.

The chain combines TRBV10-3 with TRBJ1-2; D gene uncertain. The V gene lost 6 bases and the J gene lost 3 bases, with 14 bases spanning the gap. This CDR3 spans 14 amino acids. CDR1 ENHRY and CDR2 SYGVKD come from the germline V gene. CDR3 amino acids: CAISMGEGDYGYTF. CDR3 in DNA: TGTGCCATCAGCATGGGAGAGGGAGACTATGGCTACACCTTC.

The rearrangement joins TRBV2 to TRBJ1-2, with 7 positions matching TRBD1. The CDR3 length is 15 residues. CDR1 is SNHLY and CDR2 is FYNNEI in the germline V gene. Trimming at V came to 6 bases and at J to 2 bases, leaving 9 bases not matched to a gene. The CDR3 protein is CASSLQGILNYGYTF. In nucleotides, the CDR3 is TGTGCCAGCAGCTTACAGGGGATCCTAAACTATGGCTACACCTTC.

Here the CDR3 DNA reads TGTGCCAGCAGCTTAGCGTTACAGGGTCCCCAAGAGACCCAGTACTTC. This sequence encodes CASSLALQGPQETQYF. V gene TRBV7-8 combines with J gene TRBJ2-5; a possible D gene is TRBD1 (6 bases). With 0 bases removed from V and 1 base from J, the gap between germline ends came to 12 bases. The germline CDR1 and CDR2 sequences are SGHVS and FQNEAQ. The CDR3 spans 16 residues. The variable domain in full, with the rest retrieved from reference TRBV7-8 and TRBJ2-5, is GAGVSQSPRYKVAKRGQDVALRCDPISGHVSLFWYQQALGQGPEFLTYFQNEAQLDKSGLPSDRFFAERPEGSVSTLKIQRTQQEDSAVYLCASSLALQGPQETQYFGPGTRLLVL.

V and J are TRBV5-1 and TRBJ2-3; D gene ambiguous. Trimming stripped 1 base from V and 6 bases from J, with 9 bases between. CDR3 length equals 13 residues. Germline CDR1 reads SGHRS; CDR2 reads YFSETQ. The CDR3 sequence: CASSLFRADTQYF. The CDR3 nucleotides read TGCGCCAGCAGCTTGTTTAGAGCGGATACGCAGTATTTT. The full variable domain, with the rest looked up from reference TRBV5-1 and TRBJ2-3, is KAGVTQTPRYLIKTRGQQVTLSCSPISGHRSVSWYQQTPGQGLQFLFEYFSETQRNKGNFPGRFSGRQFSNSRSEMNVSTLELGDSALYLCASSLFRADTQYFGPGTRLTVL.

The V call is TRBV7-3, the J call TRBJ2-2, with 12 bases matching TRBD2. J gave up 4 bases and V 5 bases, and 5 bases lay outside the gene matches. CDR1 and CDR2 (germline): SGHTA, FQGTGA. The CDR3 is made up of 16 amino acids. The DNA for the CDR3 is TGTGCCAGCAGCCCGGGACTAGCGGGTACCACCGGGGAGCTGTTTTTT. It yields the protein CASSPGLAGTTGELFF.

The chain links TRBV10-3 to TRBJ2-1, with 10 bases identical to TRBD1. Unmatched junction bases numbered 11, after V lost 8 bases and J lost 10 bases. CDR3 length: 14 amino acids. The germline CDR1 and CDR2 sequences are ENHRY and SYGVKD. Here the CDR3 reads CAIWRGTGEGEQFF. For the CDR3, the DNA is TGTGCCATCTGGAGGGGGACAGGGGAAGGCGAGCAGTTCTTC.

This chain joins TRBV3-1 (or the pseudogene TRBV3-2) and TRBJ1-1, with D tentatively TRBD1 (5 bases). The CDR3 totals 14 residues. CDR1 and CDR2 from the germline V gene are LGHDT and YNNKEL (reference sequence). With 5 bases removed from V and 6 bases from J, the gap between germline ends came to 16 bases. DNA for the CDR3: TGTGCCAGCAGCAAAGGGGAGGGGAAATCTGAAGCTTTCTTT. Translated, it gives CASSKGEGKSEAFF.

This clone was counted between two and nine times. The chain recombines TRBV16 with TRBJ1-1, with no clear D. The CDR3 covers 14 residues. The germline V gene encodes CDR1 KGHSY and CDR2 FQNENV. Trimming removed 3 bases at V and 1 base at J, with 9 bases between. Here the CDR3 DNA reads TGTGCCAGCAGCCAGCTCGGAAGGAACACTGAAGCTTTCTTT. Translated: CASSQLGRNTEAFF.

This clone was observed a few times. V gene TRBV12-3 or TRBV12-4 combines with J gene TRBJ1-1, with D hard to call. This CDR3 is 13 amino acids long. Between the trimmed V and J ends, which lost 5 bases and 7 bases, there was a span of 14 bases. The chain's CDR3 is CASSPLTGSEAFF. The CDR3 DNA sequence: TGTGCCAGCAGTCCACTGACCGGGAGTGAAGCTTTCTTT.

The chain couples TRBV4-3 to TRBJ1-2; D perhaps matches TRBD1 (5 bases). Trimming left V 0 bases short and J 4 bases short, with 12 bases between. From germline, CDR1 is LGHNA and CDR2 YSLEER. The CDR3 has 15 amino acids. CDR3 in DNA: TGCGCCAGCAGCCAAGATCGGGGCAGCTTCTATGGCTACACCTTC. This encodes CASSQDRGSFYGYTF.

J is TRBJ2-3 and V is TRBV7-2, with D perhaps matching TRBD2 (6 bases). The V and J ends lost 4 bases and 1 base respectively, with 9 bases between them. Germline V gene data show CDR1 as SGHTA and CDR2 as FQGNSA. This CDR3 region has 14 residues. CDR3 in DNA: TGTGCCAGCAGCTCCTCTAGCGGCACAGATACGCAGTATTTT. Protein: CASSSSSGTDTQYF. Together with reference TRBV7-2 and TRBJ2-3, the CDR3 gives the full variable domain: GAGVSQSPSNKVTEKGKDVELRCDPISGHTALYWYRQSLGQGLEFLIYFQGNSAPDKSGLPSDRFSAERTGGSVSTLTIQRTQQEDSAVYLCASSSSSGTDTQYFGPGTRLTVL.

CDR3 in amino acids: CSVVSPGRERADTQYF. The CDR3, as DNA: TGCAGCGTTGTCTCGCCCGGGCGGGAGAGGGCAGATACGCAGTATTTT. V gene TRBV29-1 combines with J gene TRBJ2-3; 7 positions agree with TRBD2. This CDR3 comprises 16 residues. The germline gives CDR1 SQVTM, CDR2 ANQGSEA. The V and J ends lost 4 bases and 4 bases, in that order; junction bases with no gene match: 14.

The DNA for the CDR3 is TGTGCCAGCAGCGGACCATTTGGCTACACCTTC. This sequence encodes CASSGPFGYTF. This chain joins TRBV9 and TRBJ1-2; no definite D call. In germline, CDR1 is SGDLS, CDR2 YYNGEE. The length of the CDR3 is 11 residues. V lost 3 bases and J lost 7, with 7 bases in between.

This clone has just a few counts. The chain employs TRBV9 and TRBJ2-3; TRBD2 might be the D (6 bases). The CDR3 length is 17 residues. Trimming cost V 3 bases and J 0 bases, with 17 bases left between them. Looked up from germline, CDR1 is SGDLS and CDR2 is YYNGEE. CDR3 loop: CASSDRELGSSTDTQYF. The CDR3 DNA follows: TGTGCCAGCAGCGACCGGGAGTTGGGGTCTAGCACAGATACGCAGTATTTT.

This sequence joins TRBV18 and TRBJ1-5, with D possibly TRBD1 on 6 matching bases. The V gene lost 6 bases and the J gene lost 3 bases, with 15 bases spanning the gap. From germline, CDR1 is KGHSH and CDR2 LQKENI. The CDR3 loop spans 15 amino acids. Here the CDR3 DNA reads TGTGCCAGCTCGGTCAGGCAGGGACACAATCAGCCCCAGCATTTT. It translates to CASSVRQGHNQPQHF.

The CDR3 sequence is CASSLGTSGTETQYF. For the CDR3, the DNA is TGTGCCAGCAGCTTAGGGACTAGCGGGACGGAGACCCAGTACTTC. The chain couples TRBV7-3 to TRBJ2-5, with 13 bases that match TRBD2. The germline CDR1 and CDR2 sequences are SGHTA and FQGTGA. V was pared by 2 bases and J by 5 bases, with 2 bases of the junction left unmatched. The CDR3 consists of 15 residues.

This rearrangement joins TRBV18 to TRBJ1-2, with no clear D. V was clipped by 1 base and J by 8 bases, with 11 bases between them. The CDR3 length is 13 residues. Germline V gene data show CDR1 as KGHSH and CDR2 as LQKENI. The CDR3 here is CASSPRAREGYTF. The CDR3 DNA follows: TGTGCCAGCTCACCACGTGCGCGGGAAGGCTACACCTTC.